The sequence of this T cell receptor (beta chain) was determined in a study of blood T cell repertoires in COVID-19. Across the whole study: Samples of COVID-19 (acute and convalescent) were obtained from the United States, Italy and Spain. Nucleic acid was either cDNA or gDNA, and it came from T cells, B-cell-depleted T cells, or PBMCs.

Germline assignment: CDR1 SGHRS and CDR2 YFSETQ. V gave up 1 base and J gave up 5 bases, with 7 bases separating them. The CDR3 is 13 amino acids. Per the original data handling: For nucleated cells, counts were estimated from reference gene primer amplification. Data came from immunoSEQ multiplex PCR; TCRdb stores just in-frame clones and leaves some out. V, J and clone size derive from that table, while D and trimming were established from the DNA sequence. In the table there are approximately 28,000 clones, roughly 80% of which are singletons. Specimen: peripheral blood. This sequence joins TRBV5-1 and TRBJ2-1; D call uncertain. This clonotype was sampled from a woman aged 55-70 years with acute or convalescent COVID-19. DNA of the CDR3: TGCGCCAGCAGCTTGAACGGTGACAATGAGCAGTTCTTC. Translation: CASSLNGDNEQFF.